This T cell receptor (beta chain) was sequenced in a study of a mutant IDH1 vaccine in newly diagnosed glioma. Study-level information: Patients received vaccination from 4-6 weeks after radiotherapy alone, or with temozolomide cycles. Receipt of radiotherapy, temozolomide, or both preceded the study, and most received both.

Time point defined: week 47, end of study. Every single dose of the vaccine, 300 ug of mutant IDH1 20-mer peptide, came with topical imiquimod. New WHO grade 3 or 4 astrocytomas that were IDH1-mutant and ATRX-lost had been found in donors. The assay was immunoSEQ multiplex PCR, and TCRdb's table has in-frame clones only and misses some. The repertoire has over 30,000 clones, approximately 87% of them found once; the top ten carry around 11%. The CDR3 extends over 13 amino acids. Germline loops: CDR1 SGDLS, CDR2 YYNGEE. Trimming left V 0 bases short and J 6 bases short, with 9 bases between. About this clone: Its target is not known.

The material sequenced was PBMCs, taken from a glioma patient whose treatment included an IDH1 peptide vaccine. The genes are TRBV9 and TRBJ1-1; D is uncertain. This sequence originates from a woman aged 25 to 39 with glioma. The CDR3 spells CASSVDGVAEAFF. In DNA form, the CDR3 reads TGTGCCAGCAGCGTAGATGGGGTCGCTGAAGCTTTCTTT.